The T cell receptor beta chain described here comes from a study of OX40 agonist ivuxolimab in advanced cancers. Study-wide context: Patients received the agonistic anti-OX40 (CD134) antibody ivuxolimab. Anti-PD-1, anti-PD-L1 or anti-CTLA-4 therapy given earlier was allowed, and 40% had some. One hepatocellular carcinoma and a couple of cutaneous melanoma patients partially responded. Regarding the study as a whole: CD8+ T cells averaged more expanded clones than CD4+.

The CDR3 contains 15 residues. V was clipped by 2 bases and J by 2 bases; unmatched bases: 0. Germline CDR1 MNHEY, CDR2 SMNVEV (reference sequence). Assay used: immunoSEQ multiplex PCR; TCRdb lists only in-frame clones, some missing. The table lists about 68,000 clones, roughly 83% of them singletons. Points on this clone: Its antigen remains unidentified. Within the sample, other DNA sequences also encode this same CDR3.

The receptor was isolated from an adult with an advanced solid tumor such as melanoma, head and neck, liver or kidney cancer. Sequencing used CD4+ or CD8+ T cells sorted from blood, obtained in a trial of the OX40 agonist ivuxolimab. The chain couples TRBV27 to TRBJ2-5; 12 bases are a match to TRBD2. CDR3 DNA: TGTGCCAGCAGTTTACTAGCGGGGGGGCAAGAGACCCAGTACTTC. Protein sequence: CASSLLAGGQETQYF.